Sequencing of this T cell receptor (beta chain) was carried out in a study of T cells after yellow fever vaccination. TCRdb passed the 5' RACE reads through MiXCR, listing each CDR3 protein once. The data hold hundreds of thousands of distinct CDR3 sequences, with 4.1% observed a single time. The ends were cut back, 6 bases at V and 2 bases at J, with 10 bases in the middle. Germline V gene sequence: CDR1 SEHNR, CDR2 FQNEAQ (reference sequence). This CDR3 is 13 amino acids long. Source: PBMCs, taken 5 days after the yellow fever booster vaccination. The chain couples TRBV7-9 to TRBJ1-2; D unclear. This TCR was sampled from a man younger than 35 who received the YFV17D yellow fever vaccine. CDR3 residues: CASRPTENYGYTF. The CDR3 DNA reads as TGTGCCAGCAGACCAACAGAAAACTATGGCTACACCTTC. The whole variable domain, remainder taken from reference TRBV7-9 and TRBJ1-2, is DTGVSQNPRHKITKRGQNVTFRCDPISEHNRLYWYRQTLGQGPEFLTYFQNEAQLEKSRLLSDRFSAERPKGSFSTLEIQRTEQGDSAMYLCASRPTENYGYTFGSGTRLTVV.